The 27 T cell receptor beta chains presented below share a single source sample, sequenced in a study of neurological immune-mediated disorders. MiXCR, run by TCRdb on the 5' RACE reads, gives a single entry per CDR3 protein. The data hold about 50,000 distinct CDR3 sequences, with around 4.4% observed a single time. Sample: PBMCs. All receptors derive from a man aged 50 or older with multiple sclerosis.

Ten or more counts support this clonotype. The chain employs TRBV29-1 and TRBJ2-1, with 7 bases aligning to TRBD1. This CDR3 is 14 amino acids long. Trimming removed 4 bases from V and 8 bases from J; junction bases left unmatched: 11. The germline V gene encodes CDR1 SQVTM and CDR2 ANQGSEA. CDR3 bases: TGCAGCGTTGCCGGGACAGCAGCCCTTGATGAGCAGTTCTTC. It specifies CSVAGTAALDEQFF.

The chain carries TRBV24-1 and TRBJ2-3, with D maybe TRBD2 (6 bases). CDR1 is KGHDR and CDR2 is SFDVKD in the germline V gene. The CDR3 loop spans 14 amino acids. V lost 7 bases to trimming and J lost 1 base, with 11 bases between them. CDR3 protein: CATSRDFGTDTQYF. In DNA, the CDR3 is TGTGCCACCAGCCGGGACTTTGGCACAGATACGCAGTATTTT.

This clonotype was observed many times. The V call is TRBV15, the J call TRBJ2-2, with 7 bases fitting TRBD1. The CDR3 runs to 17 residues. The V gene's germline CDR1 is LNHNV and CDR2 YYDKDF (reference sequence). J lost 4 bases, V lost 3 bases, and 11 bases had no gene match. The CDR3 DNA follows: TGTGCCACCAGCAGCACCGGGACAGAACTTCGCACCGGGGAGCTGTTTTTT. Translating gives CATSSTGTELRTGELFF.

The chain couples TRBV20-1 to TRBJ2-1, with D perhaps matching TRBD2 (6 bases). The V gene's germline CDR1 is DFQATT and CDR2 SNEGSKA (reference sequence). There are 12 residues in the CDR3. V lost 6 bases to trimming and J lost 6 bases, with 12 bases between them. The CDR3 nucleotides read TGCAGTGCGAGACGGGGGATCAATGAGCAGTTCTTC. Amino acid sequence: CSARRGINEQFF.

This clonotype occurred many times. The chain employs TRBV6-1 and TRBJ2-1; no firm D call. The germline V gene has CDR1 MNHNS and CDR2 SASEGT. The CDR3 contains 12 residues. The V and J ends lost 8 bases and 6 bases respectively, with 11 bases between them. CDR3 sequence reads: CASGERSNEQFF. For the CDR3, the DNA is TGTGCCAGCGGGGAAAGAAGCAATGAGCAGTTCTTC.

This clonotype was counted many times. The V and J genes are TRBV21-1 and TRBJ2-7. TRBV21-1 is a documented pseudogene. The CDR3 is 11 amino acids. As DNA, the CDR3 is TGTGCCACGGTTCGGGCCTACGAGCAGTACTTC. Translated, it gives CATVRAYEQYF.

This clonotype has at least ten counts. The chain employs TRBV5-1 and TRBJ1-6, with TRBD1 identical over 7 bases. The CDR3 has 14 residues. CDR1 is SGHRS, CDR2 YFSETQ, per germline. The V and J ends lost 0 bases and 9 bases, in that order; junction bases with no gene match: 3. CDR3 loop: CASSLGDSSSPLHF. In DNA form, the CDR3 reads TGCGCCAGCAGCTTGGGGGACAGTAGTTCACCCCTCCACTTT.

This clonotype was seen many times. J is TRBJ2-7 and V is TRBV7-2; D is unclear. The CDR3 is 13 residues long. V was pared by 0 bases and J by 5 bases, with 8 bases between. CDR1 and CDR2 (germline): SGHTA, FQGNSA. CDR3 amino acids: CASSLALVHEQYF. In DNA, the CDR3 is TGTGCCAGCAGCTTAGCTCTAGTTCACGAGCAGTACTTC.

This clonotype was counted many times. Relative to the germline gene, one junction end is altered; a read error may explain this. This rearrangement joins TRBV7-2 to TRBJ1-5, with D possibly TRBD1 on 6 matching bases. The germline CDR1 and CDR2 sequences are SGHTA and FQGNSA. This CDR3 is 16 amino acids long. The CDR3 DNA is TGTGCCAGCAGCTTAGTCCCGGGGGCGGGGGATCAGCCCCAGAATTTT. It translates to CASSLVPGAGDQPQNF.

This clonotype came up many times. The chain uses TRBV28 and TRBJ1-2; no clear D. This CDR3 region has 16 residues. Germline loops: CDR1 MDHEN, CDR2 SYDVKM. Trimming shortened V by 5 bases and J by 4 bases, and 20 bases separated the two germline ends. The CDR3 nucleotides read TGTGCCAGCAGTAGGAGTAAAAGAGGCAGTGGCTATGGCTACACCTTC. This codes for CASSRSKRGSGYGYTF.

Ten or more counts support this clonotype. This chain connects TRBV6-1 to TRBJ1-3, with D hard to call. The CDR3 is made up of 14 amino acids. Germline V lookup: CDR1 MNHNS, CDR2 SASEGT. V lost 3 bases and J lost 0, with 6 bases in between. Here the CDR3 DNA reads TGTGCCAGCAGTGATGGGGTCTCTGGAAACACCATATATTTT. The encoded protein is CASSDGVSGNTIYF.

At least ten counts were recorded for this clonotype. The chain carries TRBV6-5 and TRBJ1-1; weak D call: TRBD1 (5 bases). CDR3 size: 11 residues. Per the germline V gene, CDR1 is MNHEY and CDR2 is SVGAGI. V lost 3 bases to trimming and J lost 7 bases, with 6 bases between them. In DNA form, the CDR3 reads TGTGCCAGCAGTTATACAGGTGAAGCTTTCTTT. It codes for CASSYTGEAFF.

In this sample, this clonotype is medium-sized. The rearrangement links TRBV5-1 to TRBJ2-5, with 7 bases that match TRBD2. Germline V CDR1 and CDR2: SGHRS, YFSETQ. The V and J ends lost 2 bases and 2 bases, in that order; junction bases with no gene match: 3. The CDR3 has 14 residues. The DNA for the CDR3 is TGCGCCAGCAGCTTTGGGGGGGGGCAAGAGACCCAGTACTTC. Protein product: CASSFGGGQETQYF.

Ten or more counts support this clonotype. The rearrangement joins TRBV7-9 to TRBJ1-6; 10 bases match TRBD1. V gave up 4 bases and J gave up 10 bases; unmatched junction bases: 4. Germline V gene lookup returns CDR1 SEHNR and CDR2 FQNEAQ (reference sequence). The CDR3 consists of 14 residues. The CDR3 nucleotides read TGTGCCAGCAGCTCGCGACAGGGGGCCTCACCCCTCCACTTT. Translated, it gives CASSSRQGASPLHF.

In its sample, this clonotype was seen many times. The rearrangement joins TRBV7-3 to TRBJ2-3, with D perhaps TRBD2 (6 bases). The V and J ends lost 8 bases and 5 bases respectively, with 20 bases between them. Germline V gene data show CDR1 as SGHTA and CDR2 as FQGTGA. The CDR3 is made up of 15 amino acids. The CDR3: CASGRRARAVDTQYF. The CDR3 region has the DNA TGTGCCAGCGGGAGGAGGGCCCGTGCGGTAGATACGCAGTATTTT.

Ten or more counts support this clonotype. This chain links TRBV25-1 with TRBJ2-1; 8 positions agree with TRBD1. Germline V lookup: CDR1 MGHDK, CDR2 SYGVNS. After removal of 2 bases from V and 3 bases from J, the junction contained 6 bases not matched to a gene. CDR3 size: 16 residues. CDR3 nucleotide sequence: TGTGCCAGCAGTGAACGAGGGACAGGCGGCTACAATGAGCAGTTCTTC. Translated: CASSERGTGGYNEQFF.

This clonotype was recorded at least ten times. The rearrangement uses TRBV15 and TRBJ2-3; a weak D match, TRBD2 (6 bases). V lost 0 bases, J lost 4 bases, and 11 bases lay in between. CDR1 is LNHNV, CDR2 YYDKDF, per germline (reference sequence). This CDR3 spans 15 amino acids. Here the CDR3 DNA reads TGTGCCACCAGCAGAGAGGGCGGGATCGCAGATACGCAGTATTTT. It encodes CATSREGGIADTQYF.

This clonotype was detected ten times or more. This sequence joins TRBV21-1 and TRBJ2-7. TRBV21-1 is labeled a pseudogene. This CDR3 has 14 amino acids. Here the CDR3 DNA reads TGTGCCAGCAGCAAAGCTCCGACACCCTACGAGCAGTACTTC. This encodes CASSKAPTPYEQYF.

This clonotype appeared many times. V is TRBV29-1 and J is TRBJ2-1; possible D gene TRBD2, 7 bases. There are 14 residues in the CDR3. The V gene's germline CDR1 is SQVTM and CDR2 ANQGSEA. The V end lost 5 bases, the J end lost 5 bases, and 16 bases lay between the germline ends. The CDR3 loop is CSVKGGLTHNEQFF. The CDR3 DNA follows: TGCAGCGTTAAGGGGGGACTAACACACAATGAGCAGTTCTTC.

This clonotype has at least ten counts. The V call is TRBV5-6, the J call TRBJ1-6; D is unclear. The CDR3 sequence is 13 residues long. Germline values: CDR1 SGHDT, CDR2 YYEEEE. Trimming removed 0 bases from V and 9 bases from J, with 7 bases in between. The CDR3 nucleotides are TGTGCCAGCAGCTTGGATAAGGTTTCACCCCTCCACTTT. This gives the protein CASSLDKVSPLHF.

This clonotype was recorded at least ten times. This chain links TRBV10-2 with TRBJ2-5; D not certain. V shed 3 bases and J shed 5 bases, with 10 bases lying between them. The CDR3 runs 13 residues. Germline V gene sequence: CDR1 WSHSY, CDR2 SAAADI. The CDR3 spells CASSEFAWETQYF. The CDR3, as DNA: TGCGCCAGCAGTGAATTTGCGTGGGAGACCCAGTACTTC.

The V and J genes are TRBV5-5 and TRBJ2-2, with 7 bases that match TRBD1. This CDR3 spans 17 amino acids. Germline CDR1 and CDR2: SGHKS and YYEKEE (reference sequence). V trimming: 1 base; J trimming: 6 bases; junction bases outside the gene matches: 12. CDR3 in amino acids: CASSLFLLTGAPGELFF. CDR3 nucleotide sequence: TGTGCCAGCAGCTTGTTTTTGCTAACAGGGGCCCCCGGGGAGCTGTTTTTT.

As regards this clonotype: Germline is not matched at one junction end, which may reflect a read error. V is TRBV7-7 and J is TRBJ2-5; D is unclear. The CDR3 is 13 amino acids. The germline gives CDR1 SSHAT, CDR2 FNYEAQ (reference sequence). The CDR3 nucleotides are TGTGCTAGCAGCTTAGGGTTCCGAGAGACCCAGTACTTC. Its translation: CASSLGFRETQYF.

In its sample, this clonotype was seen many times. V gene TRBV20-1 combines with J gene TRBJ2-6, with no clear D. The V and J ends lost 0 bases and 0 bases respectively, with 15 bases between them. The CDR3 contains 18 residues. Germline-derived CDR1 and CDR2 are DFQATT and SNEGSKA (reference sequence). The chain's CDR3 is CSARDNSGLNSGANVLTF. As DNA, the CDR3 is TGCAGTGCTAGAGATAATTCCGGGCTAAACTCTGGGGCCAACGTCCTGACTTTC.

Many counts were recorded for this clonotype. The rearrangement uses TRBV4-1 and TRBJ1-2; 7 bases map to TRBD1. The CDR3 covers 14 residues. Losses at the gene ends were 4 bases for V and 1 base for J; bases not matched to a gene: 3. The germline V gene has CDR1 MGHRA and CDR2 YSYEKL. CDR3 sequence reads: CASSPHRGNYGYTF. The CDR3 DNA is TGCGCCAGCAGCCCCCACAGGGGTAACTATGGCTACACCTTC.

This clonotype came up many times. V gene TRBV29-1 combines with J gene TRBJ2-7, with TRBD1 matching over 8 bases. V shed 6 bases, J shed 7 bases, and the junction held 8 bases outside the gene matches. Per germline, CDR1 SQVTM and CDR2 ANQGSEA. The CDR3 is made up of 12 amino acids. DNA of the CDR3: TGCAGCGTCACCGACAGGGGTGATGAGCAGTACTTC. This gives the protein CSVTDRGDEQYF.

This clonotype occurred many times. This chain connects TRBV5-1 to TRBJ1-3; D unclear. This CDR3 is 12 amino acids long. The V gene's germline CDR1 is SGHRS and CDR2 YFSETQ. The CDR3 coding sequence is TGCGGGTGTAAGGACTCTGGAAACACCATATATTTT. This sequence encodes CGCKDSGNTIYF.